Listed here are 18 T cell receptor beta chains from one sample, sequenced in a study of naive and memory T cell subsets. An equimolar mix of two oligonucleotides served as the beta constant-region primer for TRBC1 and TRBC2. Nested alpha and beta constant-region primers with the SP2 primer drove four PCR rounds on ligated cDNA. Each CDR3 protein gets one entry after TCRdb re-called the UMI-ligation and nested PCR reads with MiXCR. Of 8,500 to 10,000 distinct CDR3 sequences in the sample, 4.5% to 6% are singletons; the top ten hold around 54%. Sequences were obtained from CD4+ TEMRA cells from blood. Subset described: effector memory re-expressing CD45RA, CD45RA+ CD27-. The receptor source for this set is a human donor in good health.

This clonotype was seen repeatedly, ten times or more. The chain uses TRBV19 and TRBJ2-7, with TRBD1 identical over 8 bases. The J segment lost 3 bases and the V segment lost 5 bases, leaving 6 bases of the junction unmatched. The CDR3 is 14 residues long. Germline CDR1 and CDR2: LNHDA and SQIVND (reference sequence). The CDR3 is CASSLATGDYEQYF. The CDR3 nucleotides are TGTGCCAGTAGTCTTGCGACAGGGGACTACGAGCAGTACTTC.

The V call is TRBV7-2, the J call TRBJ2-1; TRBD2 matches at 11 bases. V shed 5 bases, J shed 5 bases, and the junction held 5 bases outside the gene matches. The germline V gene encodes CDR1 SGHTA and CDR2 FQGNSA. There are 15 residues in the CDR3. This chain's CDR3 is CASSPGTSGDNEQFF. As DNA, the CDR3 is TGTGCCAGCAGCCCCGGGACTAGCGGTGACAATGAGCAGTTCTTC.

This clonotype was observed at least ten times. The V call is TRBV27, the J call TRBJ2-2, with 16 bases aligning to TRBD2. The length of the CDR3 is 23 residues. The germline CDR1 and CDR2 sequences are MNHEY and SMNVEV (reference sequence). J gave up 3 bases and V 1 base, and 17 bases lay outside the gene matches. The CDR3 reads CASSLWPPGLAGGSWSDTGELFF. For the CDR3, the DNA is TGTGCCAGCAGTTTATGGCCACCGGGACTAGCGGGAGGGTCTTGGTCTGACACCGGGGAGCTGTTTTTT.

This clonotype was detected many times. V is TRBV9 and J is TRBJ2-3; D assignment may be TRBD1 or TRBD2 (5 bases each). Germline V CDR1 and CDR2: SGDLS, YYNGEE. The CDR3 has 15 residues. The V end lost 0 bases, the J end lost 4 bases, and 12 bases lay between the germline ends. CDR3 amino acids: CASSVGLLGADTQYF. In DNA form, the CDR3 reads TGTGCCAGCAGCGTAGGGTTGCTGGGGGCAGATACGCAGTATTTT. The full variable domain, in which reference TRBV9 and TRBJ2-3 provide the parts outside the CDR3, is DSGVTQTPKHLITATGQRVTLRCSPRSGDLSVYWYQQSLDQGLQFLIQYYNGEERAKGNILERFSAQQFPDLHSELNLSSLELGDSALYFCASSVGLLGADTQYFGPGTRLTVL.

This clonotype occurred many times. This chain joins TRBV4-3 and TRBJ1-5, with 10 bases fitting TRBD1. CDR1 and CDR2 from the germline V gene are LGHNA and YSLEER. The trim removed 0 bases at V and 4 bases at J, leaving 3 bases unmatched. This CDR3 is 16 amino acids long. The CDR3 sequence: CASSQEWDRGNQPQHF. CDR3 nucleotide sequence: TGCGCCAGCAGCCAAGAGTGGGACAGGGGAAATCAGCCCCAGCATTTT.

This clonotype was observed at least ten times. The chain carries TRBV7-2 and TRBJ1-2; maybe TRBD1 (5 bases). The length of the CDR3 is 13 residues. Looked up from germline, CDR1 is SGHTA and CDR2 is FQGNSA. V dropped 5 bases and J dropped 5 bases, with 12 bases sitting between them. The CDR3 protein is CASSTSTEYGYTF. The CDR3 DNA follows: TGTGCCAGCAGCACCTCGACAGAGTATGGCTACACCTTC.

V is TRBV11-1 and J is TRBJ1-1; D call uncertain. Looked up from germline, CDR1 is SGHAT and CDR2 is FQDESV (reference sequence). This CDR3 spans 14 amino acids. V dropped 4 bases and J dropped 3 bases, with 12 bases sitting between them. The CDR3 nucleotides are TGTGCCAGCAGCTCACTAGACGGTGACACTGAAGCTTTCTTT. Translated: CASSSLDGDTEAFF.

This clonotype has ten or more counts. This sequence joins TRBV7-2 and TRBJ2-1, with 9 bases fitting TRBD2. Germline assignment: CDR1 SGHTA and CDR2 FQGNSA. This CDR3 has 17 amino acids. The J segment lost 4 bases and the V segment lost 4 bases, leaving 11 bases of the junction unmatched. The CDR3 sequence is CASSSGGVAGAYNEQFF. Here the CDR3 DNA reads TGTGCCAGCAGCTCTGGGGGAGTAGCGGGAGCTTACAATGAGCAGTTCTTC.

CDR3 loop: CATINSGANVLTF. The CDR3 bases are TGTGCCACTATCAACTCTGGGGCCAACGTCCTGACTTTC. This chain connects TRBV19 to TRBJ2-6; no definite D call. V shed 10 bases and J shed 0 bases, with 7 bases lying between them. This CDR3 comprises 13 residues. CDR1 is LNHDA, CDR2 SQIVND, per germline (reference sequence).

The V and J genes are TRBV6-5 and TRBJ2-5; D perhaps matches TRBD1 (6 bases). Between the trimmed V and J ends, which lost 6 bases and 7 bases, there was a span of 15 bases. Germline lookup yields CDR1 MNHEY and CDR2 SVGAGI. The CDR3 is 13 amino acids. CDR3 in amino acids: CASSNGQLGTQYF. The DNA for the CDR3 is TGTGCCAGCAGCAATGGACAGCTAGGGACCCAGTACTTC.

This clonotype was picked up many times. This chain connects TRBV29-1 to TRBJ1-1; D not certain. The V and J ends lost 2 bases and 0 bases respectively, with 7 bases between them. The CDR3 loop spans 13 amino acids. Germline loops: CDR1 SQVTM, CDR2 ANQGSEA. CDR3 amino acids: CSVETKMNTEAFF. In DNA form, the CDR3 reads TGCAGCGTTGAAACAAAAATGAACACTGAAGCTTTCTTT.

This clonotype showed up many times. The chain links TRBV25-1 to TRBJ2-7, with D uncertain. This CDR3 contains 10 residues. Germline V gives CDR1 MGHDK, CDR2 SYGVNS. The germline V and J ends were trimmed by 7 bases and 4 bases, with 5 bases remaining between them. CDR3 amino acids: CASMVYEQYF. CDR3 coding DNA: TGTGCCAGCATGGTGTACGAGCAGTACTTC.

V is TRBV5-1 and J is TRBJ1-1; 11 bases agree with TRBD1. V was pared by 4 bases and J by 3 bases, with 5 bases of the junction left unmatched. The germline CDR1 and CDR2 sequences are SGHRS and YFSETQ. The CDR3 extends over 15 amino acids. CDR3 bases: TGCGCCAGCAGCGGCCCGGGACAGGGGGACACTGAAGCTTTCTTT. Amino acids: CASSGPGQGDTEAFF.

This clonotype is labeled medium-sized (0.01 to 0.1%). The chain has TRBV18 and TRBJ2-3; D unclear. The CDR3 is made up of 15 amino acids. V lost 6 bases, J lost 2 bases, and 15 bases lay in between. Germline CDR1 KGHSH, CDR2 LQKENI. CDR3 loop: CASSPRPVATDTQYF. DNA of the CDR3: TGTGCCAGCTCGCCTCGCCCCGTGGCCACAGATACGCAGTATTTT.

This clonotype was recorded at least ten times. The rearrangement uses TRBV19 and TRBJ2-6; D could derive from TRBD1 or TRBD2 (5 bases each). The germline V gene encodes CDR1 LNHDA and CDR2 SQIVND (reference sequence). Trimming pared 3 bases from V and 0 bases from J, leaving 15 bases between. The CDR3 is 18 residues long. The CDR3 region has the DNA TGTGCCAGTAGTATTCCCTCCGGGGCCCCCTCTGGGGCCAACGTCCTGACTTTC. Its translation is CASSIPSGAPSGANVLTF.

This clonotype has only a few counts. The rearrangement joins TRBV7-9 to TRBJ2-1; 9 bases match TRBD2. V lost 3 bases to trimming and J lost 10 bases; unmatched junction nucleotides: 13. The germline CDR1 and CDR2 sequences are SEHNR and FQNEAQ (reference sequence). The CDR3 loop spans 16 amino acids. The CDR3 DNA reads as TGTGCCAGCAGCTTCGACTCGGGACTAGCTTGGCGGGAGCAGTTCTTC. It is translated as CASSFDSGLAWREQFF.

CDR3 DNA: TGTGCCAGCTCACCGGTTGGAGGGTCCAATGAGCAGTTCTTC. This codes for CASSPVGGSNEQFF. J is TRBJ2-1 and V is TRBV18, with D maybe TRBD2 (6 bases). The germline V gene has CDR1 KGHSH and CDR2 LQKENI. CDR3 length equals 14 residues. V lost 3 bases and J lost 6, with 12 bases in between.

Remarks on this clonotype: A much larger clone is a single base away; this may be a read error. Likely a read error: the CDR3 ends without its conserved phenylalanine or tryptophan. The J gene is TRBJ1-6, the V gene TRBV5-1, with 9 nucleotides matching TRBD1. Germline assignment: CDR1 SGHRS and CDR2 YFSETQ. The CDR3 has 15 residues. The V and J ends lost 0 bases and 9 bases, in that order; junction bases with no gene match: 4. The CDR3 bases are TGCGCCAGCAGCTTGGACGGGACAGGGAGTTCACCCCTCCACCTT. This translates into CASSLDGTGSSPLHL.